This entry features one TCR beta chain sequence. The specificity of this receptor is unknown. No much larger clone is present one base from it, and per-base qualities are unavailable. Whole blood was collected in K2EDTA tubes by collaborating institutions according to the institutions' own protocols. For TCRbeta analysis, collaborator samples were shipped as frozen whole blood, as isolated PBMCs, or as DNA extracted from either sample type. The immunoSEQ Assay, a bias-controlled multiplex PCR, was used to amplify TCRbeta CDR3 regions from genomic DNA. In the source study's methods: The number of nucleated cells in each sample was estimated from the amplification of reference gene primers within the assay. To quantify the absolute abundance of each unique TCRbeta CDR3 rearrangement, sequence reads were collapsed and filtered. For each sample, productive Simpson clonality was calculated as the square root of Simpson's diversity index over productive rearrangements. As stored in TCRdb, this immuneACCESS dataset retains in-frame rearrangements with V and J assigned. A fraction of the clones does not appear; measured against another copy, unresolved V genes explain less than half of the discrepancy, and the remainder lacks a known reason. The V and J calls and clone size were taken over from that table, and D and trimming were inferred from the DNA. The table for this sample lists tens of thousands of clones; more than 70% of them were counted only once. The ten largest clones capture approximately 4.8% of the sample.

The germline V gene sets CDR1 to SGDLS and CDR2 to YYNGEE. V is pruned by 0 bases and J by 11 bases, leaving 7 bases of the junction without a gene match. Inclusive of the bounding cysteine and phenylalanine, the CDR3 is 14 residues long. The entry retains the CDR3 DNA only, 42 bases that are in frame from base 1. These data originate in a study of blood T cell repertoires in COVID-19 (dated by TCRdb to about 2020). About the full investigation: Collaborator samples came from the United States, Italy and Spain and covered acute and convalescent phases of COVID-19. Where available, HLA class I and class II types were taken from metadata supplied by the sample provider and were not determined by assay-based typing. The repertoires were released in a freely available public database meant as a resource for research on the immune response to SARS-CoV-2. Samples were obtained from the ongoing ImmuneRACE study (first 160 participants) and from 1,254 subjects provided by 6 global collaborators. The sample metadata nearly always contained a de-identified subject ID, COVID-19 status, age in years and sex. Deeply sampled blood TCRbeta repertoires from subjects exposed to, actively infected with, or recovered from COVID-19 were included in the dataset. The material from the prospective study consisted of cDNA or gDNA derived from T cells, B-cell-depleted T cells, or PBMCs.

Study-level results and caveats: How much clinical and demographic metadata was included differed by source and by participant, and the metadata was provided uncurated.

Material for sequencing was peripheral blood. The sequence was obtained from a woman of 80 years or more with active COVID-19. The chain was built from TRBV9 and TRBJ1-4, and TRBD1 aligns with 7 junction nucleotides. The DNA sequence reads TGTGCCAGCAGCGTAGGAGAGGGACAGCGGAAACTGTTTTTT. Translated, it gives CASSVGEGQRKLFF.